This record covers a single T cell receptor beta chain. The CDR3 covers 12 residues. The V gene's germline CDR1 is SEHNR and CDR2 FQNEAQ (reference sequence). V gave up 3 bases and J gave up 8 bases, with 8 bases separating them. Via MiXCR, TCRdb re-called the RT-PCR reads, giving one row per CDR3 protein. The sample holds hundreds of thousands of distinct CDR3 sequences, 13% to 15% seen once. This TCR came from a female donor in good health, serving as a healthy control. Sequences were obtained from memory CD4+ T cells from blood. The rearrangement joins TRBV7-9 to TRBJ2-1; D is unclear. CDR3 protein: CASSFMSHEQFF. The CDR3 DNA sequence: TGTGCCAGCAGCTTTATGTCCCATGAGCAGTTCTTC.